These T cell receptor beta chains were read from a single sample in a study of neurological immune-mediated disorders. TCRdb re-called the 5' RACE reads through MiXCR, storing one row per CDR3 protein. The table shows tens of thousands of distinct CDR3 sequences, with under 4.5% occurring only once. The specimen sequenced was PBMCs. The receptors here all came from a woman between 45 and 60 years old with multiple sclerosis. Each CDR3 is given with its conserved first and last residue. The D gene is left open where the match is weak. Rows give clone size only sometimes, using once, few, many, or a class for an expanded clone.

many	TRBV7-3	TRBD1	TRBJ2-7	TGTGCCAGCAGCGCCTCCGGGACAGGGAACGAGCAGTACTTC	CASSASGTGNEQYF
many	TRBV11-1	TRBD1	TRBJ2-7	TGTGCCAGCAGCTTTAAACCGGGACAGGGCTCCTACGAGCAGTACTTC	CASSFKPGQGSYEQYF
many	TRBV13	TRBD1	TRBJ1-2	TGTGCCAGCAGCCCCCGGACAGGGGGCTTTGGCTACACCTTC	CASSPRTGGFGYTF
many	TRBV5-1	.	TRBJ2-7	TGCGCCAGCAGCCTACACTCCGGGGACACACACTCCTACGAGCAGTACTTC	CASSLHSGDTHSYEQYF
many	TRBV2	TRBD1	TRBJ2-6	TGTGCCAGCAGTCCGGACAGGGGGTATGGGGCCAACGTCCTGACTTTC	CASSPDRGYGANVLTF
many	TRBV2	.	TRBJ1-5	TGTGCCAGCCTAGCCCAGGGAGGCAATCAGCCCCAGCATTTT	CASLAQGGNQPQHF
many	TRBV12-3/TRBV12-4	TRBD1	TRBJ1-5	TGTGCCAGCAGTGCCCGCTTCCGGGACAGAAATAGCAATCAGCCCCAGCATTTT	CASSARFRDRNSNQPQHF
many	TRBV5-6	TRBD2	TRBJ2-1	TGTGCCAGCAGCCACCAGCGGGGGGGCCTGTATGAGCAGTTCTTC	CASSHQRGGLYEQFF
.	TRBV9	.	TRBJ2-1	TGTGCCAGCAGCGTAGGGGCTGGGGGTGGGAATGAGCAGTTCTTC	CASSVGAGGGNEQFF
many	TRBV20-1	TRBD2	TRBJ2-3	TGCAGTGCCCGGGTAGCGGGGGGGCCAACAGATACGCAGTATTTT	CSARVAGGPTDTQYF
many	TRBV29-1	.	TRBJ1-1	TGCAGCGTTCACGGGGAAATGAACACTGAAGCTTTCTTT	CSVHGEMNTEAFF
many	TRBV6-5	TRBD2	TRBJ2-7	TGTGCCAGCAGTTATGGCGGTAGCGGGTACTCCTCCTACGAGCAGTACTTC	CASSYGGSGYSSYEQYF
many	TRBV5-1	TRBD1	TRBJ2-7	TGCGCCAGCAGCTTGGAAGGACAGGGTTACGAGCAGTACTTC	CASSLEGQGYEQYF
many	TRBV20-1	.	TRBJ1-4	TGCAGTGCCAGATATTCGGGGAGTGAAAAACTGTTTTTT	CSARYSGSEKLFF
many	TRBV5-5	.	TRBJ2-7	TGTGCCAGCAGTCCCGGTAAGGCCTACGAGCAGTACTTC	CASSPGKAYEQYF
many	TRBV5-5	TRBD1	TRBJ2-7	TGTGCCAGCAGCTCGCAACCCCGGGACAGGGCCTACGAGCAGTACTTC	CASSSQPRDRAYEQYF
many	TRBV15	.	TRBJ2-7	TGTGCCACCAGCAGAGATCACTTGAGCTCCTACGAGCAGTACTTC	CATSRDHLSSYEQYF
many	TRBV9	TRBD2	TRBJ2-3	TGTGCCAGCAGCCCCCCGGGGGGGGAGTTTGATACGCAGTATTTT	CASSPPGGEFDTQYF
many	TRBV4-3	.	TRBJ2-3	TGCGCCAGCAGCCGGCGAACGCTGGCAGATACGCAGTATTTT	CASSRRTLADTQYF
many	TRBV6-2/TRBV6-3	TRBD2	TRBJ2-1	TGTGCCAGCAGTGTTAGCGGGGACTCCTACAATGAGCAGTTCTTC	CASSVSGDSYNEQFF
many	TRBV7-9	.	TRBJ1-2	TGTGCCAGCAGAAGTGCAGGGATTGGGGGCTACACCTTC	CASRSAGIGGYTF
many	TRBV20-1	TRBD2	TRBJ2-3	TGCAGTGCTCCGAAGCGGGGCGGCACAGATACGCAGTATTTT	CSAPKRGGTDTQYF
many	TRBV7-2	TRBD2	TRBJ2-1	TGTGCCAGCAGTCAGAGCGGGGGTTGGTACAATGAGCAGTTCTTC	CASSQSGGWYNEQFF
many	TRBV24-1	TRBD2	TRBJ2-1	TGTGCCACCAGTGACCCACTAGCGGGGGGGTACAATGAGCAGTTCTTC	CATSDPLAGGYNEQFF
many	TRBV7-9	.	TRBJ2-7	TGTGCCAGCAGCGCAACACCCACATATACCTACGAGCAGTACTTC	CASSATPTYTYEQYF
many	TRBV20-1	.	TRBJ1-5	.	CSARDVGQGASKTQNF
many	TRBV24-1	.	TRBJ2-3	TGTGCCACCAGTGATTTGGCCGGGGGAGACACAGATACGCAGTATTTT	CATSDLAGGDTDTQYF
many	TRBV5-4	.	TRBJ2-5	TGTGCCAGCAGCTTGTGGGGGGCTGGGGAGACCCAGTACTTC	CASSLWGAGETQYF
many	TRBV4-2	.	TRBJ2-3	TGTGCCAGCAGCCAAGAGGGCTCATCCTTCACAGATACGCAGTATTTT	CASSQEGSSFTDTQYF
many	TRBV6-2/TRBV6-3	.	TRBJ2-1	TGTGCCACCCAGCGTGGAAGCTCCTACAATGAGCAGTTCTTC	CATQRGSSYNEQFF
many	TRBV5-5	.	TRBJ1-1	TGTGCCACCTCGACAGGAACAGCCGGTGAAGCTTTCTTT	CATSTGTAGEAFF
few	TRBV5-1	.	TRBJ2-3	TGCGCCAGCAGCTTCGCAGCGGATACGCAGTATTTT	CASSFAADTQYF
many	TRBV20-1	.	TRBJ1-3	TGCAGTGCTAGAGATGTCCGGAGCTCTGGAAACACCATATATTTT	CSARDVRSSGNTIYF
many	TRBV20-1	TRBD2	TRBJ2-5	TGCAGTGCTAGAGTTGCGGGGGGGCTAGAGACCCAGTACTTC	CSARVAGGLETQYF
many	TRBV20-1	TRBD2	TRBJ2-1	TGCAGTGCTAGACCTAGCGGGGAAGACAATGAGCAGTTCTTC	CSARPSGEDNEQFF
many	TRBV20-1	.	TRBJ1-1	TGCAGTGCCACCGTGGTTACGAACACTGAAGCTTTCTTT	CSATVVTNTEAFF
many	TRBV21-1	.	TRBJ2-1	TGTGCCAGCACCAGACCGGGTCCAAGCTCCTACAATGAGCAGTTCTTC	CASTRPGPSSYNEQFF
many	TRBV27	TRBD2	TRBJ2-1	TGTGCCAGCAGCCGCCCCACTAGCGGGGGGGCCGGTGGGTCCTACAATGAGCAGTTCTTC	CASSRPTSGGAGGSYNEQFF
many	TRBV11-2	.	TRBJ2-4	TGTGCCAGCAGCATCAGCTTGCCAGCCAAAAACATTCAGTACTTC	CASSISLPAKNIQYF
many	TRBV20-1	TRBD2	TRBJ2-3	TGCAGTGCTAGGGGGACTAGCGGGGGGCTTGATACGCAGTATTTT	CSARGTSGGLDTQYF
many	TRBV2	.	TRBJ1-1	TGTGCCAGCAGTGAAAGGCGGGGAAACACTGAAGCTTTCTTT	CASSERRGNTEAFF
many	TRBV5-1	.	TRBJ1-2	TGCGCCAGCAGCTTGCCCGGATCGGACCCTGGCTACACCTTC	CASSLPGSDPGYTF
many	TRBV5-1	TRBD1	TRBJ1-1	TGCGCCAGCAGCTTTGGACGGACAGGGCTGAACACTGAAGCTTTCTTT	CASSFGRTGLNTEAFF
many	TRBV6-6	TRBD2	TRBJ2-3	TGTGCCAGCAGCAAGACTAGCGGGGGATACAGCGTTGATACGCAGTATTTT	CASSKTSGGYSVDTQYF
few	TRBV4-3	TRBD1	TRBJ2-7	TGCGCCAGCAGCCAAGATATTCTAGGACAGGGGTACGAGCAGTACTTC	CASSQDILGQGYEQYF
many	TRBV5-1	TRBD2	TRBJ2-6	TGCGCCAGCAGCTTGTCATTCGGGGAGGGGGGGGCCAACGTCCTGACTTTC	CASSLSFGEGGANVLTF